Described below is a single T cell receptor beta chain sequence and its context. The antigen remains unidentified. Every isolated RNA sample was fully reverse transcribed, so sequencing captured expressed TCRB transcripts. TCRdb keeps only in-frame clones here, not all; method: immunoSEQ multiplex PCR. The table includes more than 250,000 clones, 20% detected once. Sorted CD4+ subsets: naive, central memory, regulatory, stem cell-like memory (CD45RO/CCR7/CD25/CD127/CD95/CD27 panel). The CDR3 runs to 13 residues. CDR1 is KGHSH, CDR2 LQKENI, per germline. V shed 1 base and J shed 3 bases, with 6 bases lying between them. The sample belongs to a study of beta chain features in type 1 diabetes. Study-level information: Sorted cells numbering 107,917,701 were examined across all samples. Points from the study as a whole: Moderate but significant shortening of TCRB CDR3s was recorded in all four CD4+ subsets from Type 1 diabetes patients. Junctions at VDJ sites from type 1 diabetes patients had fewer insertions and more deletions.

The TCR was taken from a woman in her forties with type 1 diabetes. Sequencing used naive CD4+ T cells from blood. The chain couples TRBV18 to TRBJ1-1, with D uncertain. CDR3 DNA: TGTGCCAGCTCACCACAACAAGACACTGAAGCTTTCTTT. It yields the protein CASSPQQDTEAFF.